This entry lists 27 T cell receptor beta chains sequenced from one sample in a study of T cell changes during pregnancy in multiple sclerosis. The method was immunoSEQ multiplex PCR; TCRdb's version includes in-frame clones alone and lacks a portion of them. The sample contains some 22,000 clones, roughly nine tenths of which appear only once. The sample consisted of CD8+ T cells from peripheral blood mononuclear cells, taken after pregnancy. These TCRs come from a female donor with multiple sclerosis, enrolled in a pregnancy study.

The chain couples TRBV4-1 to TRBJ2-7; 10 positions agree with TRBD2. The CDR3 has 16 amino acids. CDR1 is MGHRA and CDR2 is YSYEKL in the germline V gene. The V gene end was trimmed by 0 bases and the J gene end by 3 bases; junction bases not matched to a gene: 5. CDR3 sequence (DNA): TGCGCCAGCAGCCAAGAATCAGGACTAGCGGTCTACGAGCAGTACTTC. Encoded protein: CASSQESGLAVYEQYF.

The genes are TRBV4-2 and TRBJ2-3; tentatively, D is TRBD2 (5 bases). The V end was cut by 4 bases, the J end by 4 bases, with 9 bases between. The germline V gene encodes CDR1 LGHNA and CDR2 YNFKEQ. The CDR3 totals 13 residues. In DNA form, the CDR3 reads TGTGCCAGCAGCCTGGTAGCGTCAGATACGCAGTATTTT. This translates into CASSLVASDTQYF.

The chain is built from TRBV5-4 and TRBJ2-7, with 12 bases identical to TRBD2. V was clipped by 4 bases and J by 7 bases; unmatched bases: 6. Looked up from germline, CDR1 is SGHNT and CDR2 is YYREEE (reference sequence). CDR3 length: 14 amino acids. This chain's CDR3 is CASSRLAGAGEQYF. The CDR3 coding sequence is TGTGCCAGCAGCCGACTAGCGGGAGCCGGGGAGCAGTACTTC.

This chain uses TRBV19 with TRBJ1-1; D is undetermined. The CDR3 contains 14 residues. Per the germline V gene, CDR1 is LNHDA and CDR2 is SQIVND (reference sequence). V was cut by 4 bases and J by 5 bases, with 14 bases left in between. Here the CDR3 DNA reads TGTGCCAGTAGTACAGCCACGGAGGGAACTGAAGCTTTCTTT. This translates into CASSTATEGTEAFF.

This clone was counted only a few times. This sequence joins TRBV7-9 and TRBJ2-1; D unclear. This CDR3 has 13 residues. The V end was cut by 1 base, the J end by 10 bases, with 11 bases between. Germline V gene sequence: CDR1 SEHNR, CDR2 FQNEAQ (reference sequence). CDR3 sequence: CASSLGSSGEQFF. As DNA, the CDR3 is TGTGCCAGCAGCTTAGGGTCCAGTGGCGAGCAGTTCTTC.

The rearrangement uses TRBV5-3 and TRBJ2-5, with a possible D match to TRBD2 (6 bases). The closer fit of TRBJ2-7 to the DNA end suggests the J call may be wrong. TRBV5-3 is given ORF status, its function remaining uncertain. The CDR3 extends over 18 amino acids. The CDR3 DNA reads TGTGCCAGAAGCTTGGGCAAACCGGCTAGCGAATGCGCCTACGAGCAGTACTTC. Translation gives CARSLGKPASECAYEQYF.

This chain uses TRBV4-3 with TRBJ2-1, with 10 nucleotides matching TRBD2. This CDR3 spans 16 amino acids. Germline values: CDR1 LGHNA, CDR2 YSLEER. The V and J ends lost 5 bases and 1 base, in that order; junction bases with no gene match: 5. CDR3 sequence reads: CASSERTSGSYNEQFF. The CDR3 nucleotides are TGCGCCAGCAGCGAACGGACTAGCGGATCCTACAATGAGCAGTTCTTC.

The chain has TRBV7-2 and TRBJ2-1; TRBD2 matches at 7 bases. The CDR3 extends over 14 amino acids. Per the germline V gene, CDR1 is SGHTA and CDR2 is FQGNSA. Trimming cost V 5 bases and J 5 bases; bases outside gene matches: 6. The CDR3 is CASSHREVNNEQFF. As DNA, the CDR3 is TGTGCCAGCAGCCATCGGGAGGTCAACAATGAGCAGTTCTTC.

The table lists this clone with a few counts. The CDR3 DNA is TGTGCCAGCAGTCCCTCGGGGGGGGCATGGGTGTACGAGCAGTACTTC. Translating it yields CASSPSGGAWVYEQYF. V is TRBV27 and J is TRBJ2-7; the match to TRBD2 covers 8 bases. The germline gives CDR1 MNHEY, CDR2 SMNVEV (reference sequence). J lost 4 bases, V lost 5 bases, and 13 bases had no gene match. The CDR3 has 16 amino acids.

The CDR3 DNA sequence: TGTGCCAGCAGCTTCGTGAGGGTGACGGACGAGCAGTACTTC. It translates to CASSFVRVTDEQYF. This chain joins TRBV5-5 and TRBJ2-7; tentative D call: TRBD2 (5 bases). CDR1 and CDR2 (germline): SGHKS, YYEKEE (reference sequence). Trimming removed 2 bases from V and 5 bases from J, with 14 bases in between. This CDR3 is built from 14 residues.

This chain's CDR3 is CASSLIAGGLYNEQFF. The CDR3 DNA follows: TGTGCCAGCAGCTTGATTGCGGGAGGGCTTTACAATGAGCAGTTCTTC. This rearrangement joins TRBV7-9 to TRBJ2-1, with 9 nucleotides matching TRBD2. The J segment lost 4 bases and the V segment lost 3 bases, leaving 7 bases of the junction unmatched. The CDR3 contains 16 residues. Germline V gene sequence: CDR1 SEHNR, CDR2 FQNEAQ (reference sequence).

The V and J genes are TRBV15 and TRBJ2-1; perhaps TRBD2 as D (6 bases). Trimming removed 1 base from V and 7 bases from J, with 17 bases in between. From germline, CDR1 is LNHNV and CDR2 YYDKDF (reference sequence). There are 16 residues in the CDR3. CDR3 nucleotide sequence: TGTGCCACCAGCAGAGTGCGGAGGGAGGATCCAAATGAGCAGTTCTTC. It encodes CATSRVRREDPNEQFF.

This clone has only one observation. The chain couples TRBV28 to TRBJ2-3; D is possibly TRBD2 (6 bases). V shed 6 bases and J shed 5 bases, with 18 bases lying between them. The CDR3 is made up of 15 amino acids. CDR1 and CDR2 from the germline V gene are MDHEN and SYDVKM. The CDR3 spells CASRDGSHQKDTQYF. CDR3 DNA sequence: TGTGCCAGCAGGGACGGGAGCCACCAAAAAGATACGCAGTATTTT.

This clone was seen just once. The V and J genes are TRBV4-3 and TRBJ1-2; 8 bases are shared with TRBD1. This CDR3 spans 20 amino acids. Germline V CDR1 and CDR2: LGHNA, YSLEER. After removal of 0 bases from V and 4 bases from J, the junction contained 19 bases not matched to a gene. The CDR3 DNA sequence: TGCGCCAGCAGCCAAGATCTTTGGTCGGCAGGGGGCAGAGAAAGCTATGGCTACACCTTC. It codes for CASSQDLWSAGGRESYGYTF.

This rearrangement joins TRBV9 to TRBJ2-7; the match to TRBD1 covers 8 bases. Per the germline V gene, CDR1 is SGDLS and CDR2 is YYNGEE. CDR3 length: 15 amino acids. The J segment lost 3 bases and the V segment lost 5 bases, leaving 10 bases of the junction unmatched. CDR3 sequence (DNA): TGTGCCAGCAGTGTCTCCCGACAGGGGAACTACGAGCAGTACTTC. As protein: CASSVSRQGNYEQYF.

The chain uses TRBV29-1 and TRBJ2-1, with 7 positions matching TRBD2. CDR1 and CDR2 (germline): SQVTM, ANQGSEA. The CDR3 consists of 16 residues. The V gene end was trimmed by 2 bases and the J gene end by 8 bases; junction bases not matched to a gene: 15. CDR3 sequence: CSVESGRAITTHEQFF. The DNA for the CDR3 is TGCAGCGTTGAATCGGGGAGGGCCATAACGACCCATGAGCAGTTCTTC.

The DNA for the CDR3 is TGTGCCAGCAGCTTTCCGGGGCAGGGTAGCGGGGTCAGCTCCTACGAGCAGTACTTC. This gives the protein CASSFPGQGSGVSSYEQYF. This chain links TRBV7-2 with TRBJ2-7, with 8 nucleotides matching TRBD2. The CDR3 runs to 19 residues. With V trimmed by 3 bases and J by 0 bases, 16 bases remained unmatched. Germline V lookup: CDR1 SGHTA, CDR2 FQGNSA.

The J gene is TRBJ1-1, the V gene TRBV7-9; perhaps TRBD1 as D (5 bases). The CDR3 consists of 13 residues. CDR1 and CDR2 (germline): SEHNR, FQNEAQ (reference sequence). V gave up 1 base and J gave up 6 bases, with 9 bases separating them. The CDR3 bases are TGTGCCAGCAGCTTAGTCGGGGGTTCTGAAGCTTTCTTT. Translated: CASSLVGGSEAFF.

This chain links TRBV5-5 with TRBJ2-3; perhaps TRBD2 as D (5 bases). V was trimmed by 0 bases and J by 4 bases, leaving 12 bases between them. The CDR3 is 15 amino acids. From germline, CDR1 is SGHKS and CDR2 YYEKEE (reference sequence). CDR3 amino acids: CASSLEWRAPDTQYF. In nucleotides, the CDR3 is TGTGCCAGCAGCTTGGAGTGGCGGGCCCCAGATACGCAGTATTTT.

The V gene is TRBV19, the J gene TRBJ2-1, with D tentatively TRBD2 (6 bases). Trimming shortened V by 2 bases and J by 1 base, and 18 bases separated the two germline ends. The CDR3 is 18 residues long. The germline V gene has CDR1 LNHDA and CDR2 SQIVND (reference sequence). The CDR3 nucleotides read TGTGCCAGTAGTATATTGGGGAGGTCGTCAAGTTCCTACAATGAGCAGTTCTTC. It translates to CASSILGRSSSSYNEQFF. Looking up the rest from reference TRBV19 and TRBJ2-1 gives the full variable domain: DGGITQSPKYLFRKEGQNVTLSCEQNLNHDAMYWYRQDPGQGLRLIYYSQIVNDFQKGDIAEGYSVSREKKESFPLTVTSAQKNPTAFYLCASSILGRSSSSYNEQFFGPGTRLTVL.

The chain carries TRBV30 and TRBJ1-2; a possible D gene is TRBD1 (6 bases). The CDR3 is made up of 11 amino acids. The V and J ends lost 2 bases and 8 bases respectively, with 9 bases between them. Looked up from germline, CDR1 is GTSNPN and CDR2 is SVGIG (reference sequence). Here the CDR3 reads CAWSPGTGYTF. The CDR3 coding sequence is TGTGCCTGGAGTCCGGGGACAGGCTACACCTTC.

This clone was recorded once. The rearrangement uses TRBV27 and TRBJ2-1, with D unclear. From germline, CDR1 is MNHEY and CDR2 SMNVEV (reference sequence). The CDR3 is 14 amino acids. Deletions cut 3 bases from V and 4 bases from J, with 10 bases between. The CDR3 DNA sequence: TGTGCCAGCAGTTTCTTTTCGGGTTACAATGAGCAGTTCTTC. Its protein product is CASSFFSGYNEQFF.

The chain carries TRBV7-9 and TRBJ2-1; a possible D gene is TRBD2 (6 bases). This CDR3 has 13 amino acids. Germline V lookup: CDR1 SEHNR, CDR2 FQNEAQ (reference sequence). The V end was cut by 2 bases, the J end by 8 bases, with 10 bases between. CDR3 region: CASSLREPHEQFF. The CDR3 coding sequence is TGTGCCAGCAGCTTACGGGAGCCCCATGAGCAGTTCTTC.

This chain connects TRBV27 to TRBJ2-3, with 7 bases identical to TRBD1. Germline assignment: CDR1 MNHEY and CDR2 SMNVEV (reference sequence). The ends lost 5 bases at V and 4 bases at J; junction bases unmatched: 6. This CDR3 is built from 14 residues. CDR3 region: CASSTRQGADTQYF. Here the CDR3 DNA reads TGTGCCAGCAGTACCCGACAGGGAGCAGATACGCAGTATTTT.

The chain recombines TRBV2 with TRBJ2-5, with TRBD1 identical over 9 bases. CDR1 and CDR2 from the germline V gene are SNHLY and FYNNEI. V gave up 0 bases and J gave up 3 bases; unmatched junction bases: 2. This CDR3 has 15 residues. In nucleotides, the CDR3 is TGTGCCAGCAGTGAAGCGCGGACAGGGGAAGAGACCCAGTACTTC. Translated, it gives CASSEARTGEETQYF.

The rearrangement links TRBV5-1 to TRBJ2-7; 13 bases line up with TRBD2. CDR3 length: 14 amino acids. Germline V gene sequence: CDR1 SGHRS, CDR2 YFSETQ. The trim removed 4 bases at V and 11 bases at J, leaving 9 bases unmatched. The CDR3 loop is CASSRGLAGSGEYF. The CDR3, as DNA: TGCGCCAGCAGCAGGGGACTAGCGGGATCGGGGGAGTACTTC.

This clone has a single count. The CDR3: CASSLERADTQYF. The CDR3 DNA is TGTGCCAGCAGCTTAGAGCGGGCAGATACGCAGTATTTT. The chain links TRBV7-8 to TRBJ2-3, with D possibly being TRBD2 (6 bases). The CDR3 runs to 13 residues. Trimming shortened V by 1 base and J by 4 bases, and 6 bases separated the two germline ends. The germline CDR1 and CDR2 sequences are SGHVS and FQNEAQ.